What follows are 26 T cell receptor beta chains derived from one specimen sequenced in a study of blood T cell repertoires in COVID-19. Libraries were prepared by immunoSEQ multiplex PCR; TCRdb keeps only in-frame clonotypes and omits some of them. The table records about 160,000 clones, approximately 88% of them present only once. Sequences were obtained from peripheral blood. These receptors came from an elderly woman with active or convalescent COVID-19.

This clone has a handful of counts. The J gene is TRBJ1-5, the V gene TRBV5-5; 11 bases match TRBD1. This CDR3 has 17 residues. The germline CDR1 and CDR2 sequences are SGHKS and YYEKEE (reference sequence). V shed 0 bases, J shed 5 bases, and the junction held 7 bases outside the gene matches. CDR3 amino acids: CASSLEGTGGTYQPQHF. The CDR3 DNA reads as TGTGCCAGCAGCTTGGAAGGGACAGGGGGAACGTATCAGCCCCAGCATTTT.

This clone is a singleton in its sample. V usage is TRBV5-4 and J usage is TRBJ2-3, with TRBD2 matching over 8 bases. Germline V CDR1 and CDR2: SGHNT, YYREEE (reference sequence). This CDR3 contains 13 residues. With 6 bases clipped from V and 8 bases from J, the junction kept 8 bases outside the gene matches. CDR3 region: CASTAGDWGTQYF. The CDR3 DNA follows: TGTGCCAGCACAGCGGGGGATTGGGGTACGCAGTATTTT.

This CDR3 is CASSLQTLDANTEAFF. CDR3 nucleotides: TGCGCCAGCAGCTTGCAGACTTTAGATGCGAACACTGAAGCTTTCTTT. This sequence joins TRBV5-1 and TRBJ1-1; D is unresolved. V lost 1 base to trimming and J lost 1 base, with 14 bases between them. This CDR3 spans 16 amino acids. Germline V gene lookup returns CDR1 SGHRS and CDR2 YFSETQ.

The chain joins TRBV18 to TRBJ1-1; D may be TRBD1 (5 bases). The germline gives CDR1 KGHSH, CDR2 LQKENI. The CDR3 sequence is 12 residues long. The V and J ends lost 0 bases and 8 bases respectively, with 7 bases between them. CDR3 DNA sequence: TGTGCCAGCTCACCACCGGAGGGGGAAGCTTTCTTT. Its protein is CASSPPEGEAFF.

The J gene is TRBJ2-7, the V gene TRBV5-1, with TRBD1 identical over 9 bases. V was pared by 0 bases and J by 5 bases, with 3 bases of the junction left unmatched. This CDR3 comprises 14 residues. Germline V gene data show CDR1 as SGHRS and CDR2 as YFSETQ. The CDR3 loop reads CASSLGTGGHEQYF. The DNA for the CDR3 is TGCGCCAGCAGCTTGGGCACAGGGGGCCACGAGCAGTACTTC. The full variable domain, rest sourced from reference TRBV5-1 and TRBJ2-7, is KAGVTQTPRYLIKTRGQQVTLSCSPISGHRSVSWYQQTPGQGLQFLFEYFSETQRNKGNFPGRFSGRQFSNSRSEMNVSTLELGDSALYLCASSLGTGGHEQYFGPGTRLTVT.

This chain connects TRBV5-1 to TRBJ2-7; 11 positions agree with TRBD2. Losses at the gene ends were 4 bases for V and 2 bases for J; bases not matched to a gene: 8. CDR3 length: 16 residues. CDR1 and CDR2 from the germline V gene are SGHRS and YFSETQ. The CDR3 region has the DNA TGCGCCAGCAGCCCGGTGCTAGCGGGGGGCCCCTACGAGCAGTACTTC. Encoded protein: CASSPVLAGGPYEQYF.

A single count supports this clone. The chain carries TRBV6-6 and TRBJ2-5, with TRBD2 matching over 10 bases. With 10 bases clipped from V and 5 bases from J, the junction kept 16 bases outside the gene matches. This CDR3 region has 16 residues. Germline V gene lookup returns CDR1 MNHNY and CDR2 SVGAGI (reference sequence). The CDR3 sequence is CAIKGLAGEGEETQYF. For the CDR3, the DNA is TGTGCCATAAAGGGCCTAGCGGGGGAGGGAGAGGAGACCCAGTACTTC.

About this clone itself: Other DNA sequences within the sample encode an identical CDR3. The V call is TRBV18, the J call TRBJ1-1; no reliable D call. The V end lost 2 bases, the J end lost 3 bases, and 10 bases lay between the germline ends. Germline assignment: CDR1 KGHSH and CDR2 LQKENI. The CDR3 is 14 amino acids. CDR3 coding DNA: TGTGCCAGCTCACCAAGGACCGGGGACACTGAAGCTTTCTTT. Its protein is CASSPRTGDTEAFF.

The rearrangement links TRBV19 to TRBJ2-1; D is ambiguous. V lost 4 bases, J lost 0 bases, and 10 bases lay in between. The CDR3 runs 15 residues. Germline values: CDR1 LNHDA, CDR2 SQIVND (reference sequence). CDR3 region: CASSNYGSSYNEQFF. CDR3 bases: TGTGCCAGTAGTAACTACGGGTCCTCCTACAATGAGCAGTTCTTC.

This chain uses TRBV15 with TRBJ1-2; D gene ambiguous. V lost 0 bases and J 0 bases, leaving 8 bases between the germline ends. Germline lookup yields CDR1 LNHNV and CDR2 YYDKDF (reference sequence). This CDR3 comprises 15 residues. In DNA form, the CDR3 reads TGTGCCACCAGCAGAGATCTCCTAACTAACTATGGCTACACCTTC. This encodes CATSRDLLTNYGYTF.

This clone was recorded once. The V call is TRBV27, the J call TRBJ1-6; 9 nucleotides align to TRBD1. CDR1 is MNHEY and CDR2 is SMNVEV in the germline V gene (reference sequence). V shed 5 bases and J 4 bases; nucleotides not matched to a gene: 6. The CDR3 extends over 16 amino acids. The CDR3 DNA is TGTGCCAGCAGTGCCTCCGGGACAGGGTATAATTCACCCCTCCACTTT. It yields the protein CASSASGTGYNSPLHF.

J is TRBJ2-7 and V is TRBV6-1; 7 bases are shared with TRBD1. Losses at the gene ends were 3 bases for V and 0 bases for J; bases not matched to a gene: 5. This CDR3 contains 15 residues. Germline-derived CDR1 and CDR2 are MNHNS and SASEGT. CDR3 loop: CASSDPTGNSYEQYF. CDR3 DNA sequence: TGTGCCAGCAGTGACCCGACAGGGAACTCCTACGAGCAGTACTTC.

This clone was counted many times. V and J are TRBV7-9 and TRBJ2-5; TRBD1 matches 8 bases. Germline V gene sequence: CDR1 SEHNR, CDR2 FQNEAQ (reference sequence). V was clipped by 5 bases and J by 10 bases; unmatched bases: 12. The CDR3 runs to 14 residues. This CDR3 reads CASSPLQGGMDQYF. CDR3 in DNA: TGTGCCAGCAGCCCCCTACAGGGGGGAATGGACCAGTACTTC.

The chain employs TRBV9 and TRBJ2-5; 12 nucleotides line up with TRBD1. V lost 2 bases and J lost 4; bases outside the gene matches: 3. CDR1 is SGDLS and CDR2 is YYNGEE in the germline V gene. This CDR3 region has 15 residues. The CDR3 DNA reads as TGTGCCAGCAGCGTGGGACAGGGGGCACGAGAGACCCAGTACTTC. This codes for CASSVGQGARETQYF.

The sample holds one count of this clone. J is TRBJ1-4 and V is TRBV10-1; weak D call: TRBD1 (5 bases). Trimming stripped 7 bases from V and 8 bases from J, with 14 bases between. Germline V CDR1 and CDR2: WNHNN, SYGVQD (reference sequence). The CDR3 is 13 amino acids. CDR3 residues: CASKEGPGEKLFF. CDR3 bases: TGCGCCAGCAAGGAGGGACCGGGCGAAAAACTGTTTTTT.

V gene TRBV6-5 combines with J gene TRBJ1-4; tentatively, D is TRBD1 (5 bases). Deletions cut 6 bases from V and 7 bases from J, with 18 bases between. The CDR3 contains 15 residues. Looked up from germline, CDR1 is MNHEY and CDR2 is SVGAGI. CDR3 nucleotides: TGTGCCAGCAGGGGCACAGGTGATTTTAGTGAAAAACTGTTTTTT. It encodes CASRGTGDFSEKLFF.

J is TRBJ2-7 and V is TRBV15; D remains ambiguous. V lost 1 base, J lost 1 base, and 11 bases lay in between. Germline V gene lookup returns CDR1 LNHNV and CDR2 YYDKDF (reference sequence). The CDR3 totals 15 residues. CDR3 sequence (DNA): TGTGCCACCAGCAGAGGTTTCCCGTTTTCCTACGAGCAGTACTTC. Its translation is CATSRGFPFSYEQYF.

The chain employs TRBV2 and TRBJ1-5; TRBD1 might be the D (6 bases). Germline lookup yields CDR1 SNHLY and CDR2 FYNNEI. Between the trimmed V and J ends, which lost 2 bases and 3 bases, there was a span of 11 bases. This CDR3 contains 15 residues. CDR3 in DNA: TGTGCCAGCAGTGAATCTCAGGGGTTCAATCAGCCCCAGCATTTT. This encodes CASSESQGFNQPQHF.

The genes are TRBV14 and TRBJ2-6; 7 positions agree with TRBD1. Germline assignment: CDR1 SGHDN and CDR2 FVKESK. The CDR3 runs 17 residues. J lost 0 bases, V lost 11 bases, and 13 bases had no gene match. The CDR3 protein is CACSPGQMSSGANVLTF. The CDR3 DNA is TGTGCCTGCTCACCGGGACAGATGAGCTCTGGGGCCAACGTCCTGACTTTC.

This chain uses TRBV3-1 (or the pseudogene TRBV3-2) with TRBJ2-7, with 9 bases fitting TRBD1. After removal of 1 base from V and 6 bases from J, the junction contained 4 bases not matched to a gene. CDR1 LGHDT and CDR2 YNNKEL come from the germline V gene (reference sequence). The CDR3 runs 14 residues. The DNA of the CDR3 is TGTGCCAGCAGCCAAGCACAGGGGGCATTCGAGCAGTACTTC. Translating gives CASSQAQGAFEQYF.

The gene calls are TRBV12-5 and TRBJ2-1; 8 positions agree with TRBD2. In germline, CDR1 is LGHNT, CDR2 FRNRAP. This CDR3 contains 13 residues. The CDR3 sequence: CSSRAGGLNEQFF. CDR3 DNA: TGTTCAAGCCGGGCGGGGGGTTTAAATGAGCAGTTCTTC.

J is TRBJ2-1 and V is TRBV9; 8 bases are a match to TRBD1. The trim removed 6 bases at V and 3 bases at J, leaving 5 bases unmatched. The CDR3 is 14 residues long. The germline gives CDR1 SGDLS, CDR2 YYNGEE. This CDR3 reads CASNSGQDYNEQFF. The CDR3 DNA reads TGTGCCAGCAATTCGGGACAGGACTACAATGAGCAGTTCTTC. The complete variable domain, with remaining parts taken from reference TRBV9 and TRBJ2-1, reads DSGVTQTPKHLITATGQRVTLRCSPRSGDLSVYWYQQSLDQGLQFLIQYYNGEERAKGNILERFSAQQFPDLHSELNLSSLELGDSALYFCASNSGQDYNEQFFGPGTRLTVL.

The CDR3 region is CASSYGQGSHEKLFF. CDR3 bases: TGTGCCAGCAGTTACGGACAGGGCAGCCATGAAAAACTGTTTTTT. The rearrangement joins TRBV6-6 to TRBJ1-4; 8 nucleotides match TRBD1. CDR1 is MNHNY and CDR2 is SVGAGI in the germline V gene (reference sequence). V dropped 2 bases and J dropped 6; count of bases not matched to a gene: 5. The CDR3 sequence is 15 residues long.

The chain combines TRBV16 with TRBJ2-1; 8 bases match TRBD1. Germline values: CDR1 KGHSY, CDR2 FQNENV. The CDR3 runs 17 residues. Trimming at V came to 2 bases and at J to 8 bases, leaving 14 bases not matched to a gene. This chain's CDR3 is CASSQLWGEQGGHEQFF. The CDR3 DNA reads TGTGCCAGCAGCCAACTTTGGGGTGAACAGGGGGGCCATGAGCAGTTCTTC.

The chain has TRBV15 and TRBJ2-1; 8 bases align to TRBD2. The CDR3 totals 22 residues. Germline assignment: CDR1 LNHNV and CDR2 YYDKDF (reference sequence). J lost 4 bases, V lost 0 bases, and 23 bases had no gene match. CDR3 in DNA: TGTGCCACCAGCAGAGATTCTACTTGGCGGGATGGACGGGGGGGCATTTACAATGAGCAGTTCTTC. Translating it yields CATSRDSTWRDGRGGIYNEQFF.

The chain uses TRBV27 and TRBJ1-5; no reliable D call. Germline loops: CDR1 MNHEY, CDR2 SMNVEV (reference sequence). The V gene lost 3 bases and the J gene lost 5 bases, with 11 bases spanning the gap. The CDR3 consists of 14 residues. The CDR3 reads CASSLGRSYQPQHF. The CDR3, as DNA: TGTGCCAGCAGTTTGGGCAGGTCCTATCAGCCCCAGCATTTT.